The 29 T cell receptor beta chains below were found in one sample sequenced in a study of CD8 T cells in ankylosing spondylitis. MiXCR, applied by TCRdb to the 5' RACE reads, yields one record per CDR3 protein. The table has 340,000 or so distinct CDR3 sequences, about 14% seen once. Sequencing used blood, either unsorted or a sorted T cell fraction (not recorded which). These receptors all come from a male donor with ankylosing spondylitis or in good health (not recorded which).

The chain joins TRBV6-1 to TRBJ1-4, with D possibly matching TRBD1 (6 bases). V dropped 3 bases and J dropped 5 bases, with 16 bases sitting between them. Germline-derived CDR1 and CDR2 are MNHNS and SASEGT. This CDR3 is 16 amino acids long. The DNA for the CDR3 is TGTGCCAGCAGTGATACATTTACAGGGAGGAATGAAAAACTGTTTTTT. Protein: CASSDTFTGRNEKLFF.

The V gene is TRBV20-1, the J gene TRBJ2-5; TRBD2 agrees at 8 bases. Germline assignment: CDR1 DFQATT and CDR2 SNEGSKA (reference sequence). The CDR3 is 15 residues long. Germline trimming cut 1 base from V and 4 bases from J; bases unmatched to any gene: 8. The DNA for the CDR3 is TGCAGTGCTAGAGTGCGAGCGGGAGTACCAGAGACCCAGTACTTC. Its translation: CSARVRAGVPETQYF.

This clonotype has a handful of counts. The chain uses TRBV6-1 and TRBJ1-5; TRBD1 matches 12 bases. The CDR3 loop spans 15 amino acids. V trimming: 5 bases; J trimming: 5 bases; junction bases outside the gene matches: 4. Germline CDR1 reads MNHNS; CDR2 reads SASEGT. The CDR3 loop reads CASSPGTGGYQPQHF. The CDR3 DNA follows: TGTGCCAGCAGTCCCGGGACAGGGGGCTATCAGCCCCAGCATTTT.

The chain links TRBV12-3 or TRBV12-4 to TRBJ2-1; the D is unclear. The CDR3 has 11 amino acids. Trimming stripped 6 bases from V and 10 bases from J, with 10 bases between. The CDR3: CASSPSGEQFF. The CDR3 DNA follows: TGTGCCAGCAGCCCTTCAGGCGAGCAGTTCTTC.

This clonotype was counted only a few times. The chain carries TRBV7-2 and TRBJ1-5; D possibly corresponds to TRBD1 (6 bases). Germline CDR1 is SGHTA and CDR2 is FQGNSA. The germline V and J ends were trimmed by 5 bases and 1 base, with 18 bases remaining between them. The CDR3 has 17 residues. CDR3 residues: CASSIRGGYLSNQPQHF. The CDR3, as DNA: TGTGCCAGCAGCATCCGAGGGGGGTATCTCAGCAATCAGCCCCAGCATTTT.

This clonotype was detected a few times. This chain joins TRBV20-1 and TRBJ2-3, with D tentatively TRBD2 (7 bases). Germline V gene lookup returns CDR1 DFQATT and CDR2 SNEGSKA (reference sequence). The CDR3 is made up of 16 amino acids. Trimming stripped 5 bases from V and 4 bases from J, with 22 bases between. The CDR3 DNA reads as TGCAGTGCTGCCTGGGGGGGGGGCGGTAGCGCAGATACGCAGTATTTT. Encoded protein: CSAAWGGGGSADTQYF.

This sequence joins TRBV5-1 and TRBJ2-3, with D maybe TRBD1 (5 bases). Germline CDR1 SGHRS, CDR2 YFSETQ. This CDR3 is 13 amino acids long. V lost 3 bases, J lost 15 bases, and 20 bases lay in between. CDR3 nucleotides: TGCGCCAGCAGCTCAGAACCTGGACAACCTGCTTATTTT. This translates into CASSSEPGQPAYF. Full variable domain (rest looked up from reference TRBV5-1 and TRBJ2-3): KAGVTQTPRYLIKTRGQQVTLSCSPISGHRSVSWYQQTPGQGLQFLFEYFSETQRNKGNFPGRFSGRQFSNSRSEMNVSTLELGDSALYLCASSSEPGQPAYFGPGTRLTVL.

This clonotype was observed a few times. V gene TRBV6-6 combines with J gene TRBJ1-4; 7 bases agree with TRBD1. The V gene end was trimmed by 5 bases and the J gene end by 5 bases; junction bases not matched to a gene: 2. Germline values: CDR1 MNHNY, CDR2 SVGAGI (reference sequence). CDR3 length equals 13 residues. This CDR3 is CASSGTVNEKLFF. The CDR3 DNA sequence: TGTGCCAGCAGTGGGACAGTAAATGAAAAACTGTTTTTT.

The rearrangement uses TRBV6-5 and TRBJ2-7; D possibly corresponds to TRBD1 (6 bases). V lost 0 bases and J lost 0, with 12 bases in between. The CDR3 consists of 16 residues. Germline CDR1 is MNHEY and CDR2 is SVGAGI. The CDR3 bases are TGTGCCAGCAGTTACTCGTACCAAGGGGGCTCCTACGAGCAGTACTTC. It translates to CASSYSYQGGSYEQYF.

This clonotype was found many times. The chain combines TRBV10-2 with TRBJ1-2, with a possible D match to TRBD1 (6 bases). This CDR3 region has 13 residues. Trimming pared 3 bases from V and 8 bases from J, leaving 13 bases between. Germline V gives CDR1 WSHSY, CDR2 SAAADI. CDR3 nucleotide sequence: TGCGCCAGCAGTGACGGGGGGCCGGAAGGCTACACCTTC. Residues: CASSDGGPEGYTF.

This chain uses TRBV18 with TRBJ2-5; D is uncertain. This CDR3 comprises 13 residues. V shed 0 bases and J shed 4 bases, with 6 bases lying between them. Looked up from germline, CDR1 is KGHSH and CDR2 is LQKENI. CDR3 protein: CASSPPLIETQYF. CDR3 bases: TGTGCCAGCTCACCACCGTTGATAGAGACCCAGTACTTC.

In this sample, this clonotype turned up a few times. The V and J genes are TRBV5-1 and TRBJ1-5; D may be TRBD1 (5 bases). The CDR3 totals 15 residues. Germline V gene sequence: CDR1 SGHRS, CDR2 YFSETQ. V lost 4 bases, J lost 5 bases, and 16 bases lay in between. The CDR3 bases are TGCGCCAGCAGCCCGGGACCGGGGGGGGATCAGCCCCAGCATTTT. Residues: CASSPGPGGDQPQHF. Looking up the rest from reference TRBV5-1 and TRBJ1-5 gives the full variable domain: KAGVTQTPRYLIKTRGQQVTLSCSPISGHRSVSWYQQTPGQGLQFLFEYFSETQRNKGNFPGRFSGRQFSNSRSEMNVSTLELGDSALYLCASSPGPGGDQPQHFGDGTRLSIL.

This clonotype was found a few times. The CDR3: CASSLVGGGVTEAFF. CDR3 DNA sequence: TGCGCCAGCAGCTTGGTAGGGGGAGGAGTCACTGAAGCTTTCTTT. This chain links TRBV5-1 with TRBJ1-1; D possibly corresponds to TRBD1 (6 bases). Germline-derived CDR1 and CDR2 are SGHRS and YFSETQ. V shed 0 bases and J shed 4 bases, with 13 bases lying between them. This CDR3 spans 15 amino acids.

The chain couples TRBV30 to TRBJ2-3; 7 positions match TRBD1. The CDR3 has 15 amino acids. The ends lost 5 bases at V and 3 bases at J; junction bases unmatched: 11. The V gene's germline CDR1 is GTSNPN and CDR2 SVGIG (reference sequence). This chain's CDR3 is CAWGPTTGMTDTQYF. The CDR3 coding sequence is TGTGCCTGGGGGCCAACGACAGGGATGACAGATACGCAGTATTTT.

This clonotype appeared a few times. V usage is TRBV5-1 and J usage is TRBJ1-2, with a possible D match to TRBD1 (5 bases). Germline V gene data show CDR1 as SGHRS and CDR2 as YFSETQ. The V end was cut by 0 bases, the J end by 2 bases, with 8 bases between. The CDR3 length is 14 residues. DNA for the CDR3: TGCGCCAGCAGCTTGGGGGACGGAAACTATGGCTACACCTTC. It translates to CASSLGDGNYGYTF.

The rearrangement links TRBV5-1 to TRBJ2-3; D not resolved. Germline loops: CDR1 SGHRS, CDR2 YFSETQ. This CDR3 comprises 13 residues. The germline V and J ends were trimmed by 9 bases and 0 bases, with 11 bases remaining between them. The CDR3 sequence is CATRSPSTDTQYF. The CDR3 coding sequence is TGCGCCACCCGGTCCCCTAGCACAGATACGCAGTATTTT.

CDR3 amino acids: CASGFDRDRDSGYTF. CDR3 DNA: TGTGCTAGTGGTTTCGACCGGGACAGGGATTCTGGCTACACCTTC. The chain uses TRBV12-5 and TRBJ1-2; 9 bases map to TRBD1. CDR1 is LGHNT and CDR2 is FRNRAP in the germline V gene. The ends lost 3 bases at V and 7 bases at J; junction bases unmatched: 9. CDR3 length: 15 residues.

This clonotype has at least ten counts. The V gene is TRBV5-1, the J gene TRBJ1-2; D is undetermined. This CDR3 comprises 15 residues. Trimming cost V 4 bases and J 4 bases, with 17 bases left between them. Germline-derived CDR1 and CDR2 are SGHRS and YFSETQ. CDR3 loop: CASSLSLVGVYGYTF. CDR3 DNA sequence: TGCGCCAGCAGCCTATCTCTCGTGGGAGTCTATGGCTACACCTTC. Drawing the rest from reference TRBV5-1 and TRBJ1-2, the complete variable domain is KAGVTQTPRYLIKTRGQQVTLSCSPISGHRSVSWYQQTPGQGLQFLFEYFSETQRNKGNFPGRFSGRQFSNSRSEMNVSTLELGDSALYLCASSLSLVGVYGYTFGSGTRLTVV.

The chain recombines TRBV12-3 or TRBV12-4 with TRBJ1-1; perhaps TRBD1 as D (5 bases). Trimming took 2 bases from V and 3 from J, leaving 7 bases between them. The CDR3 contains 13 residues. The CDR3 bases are TGTGCCAGCAGTTTATTGGGGGACACTGAAGCTTTCTTT. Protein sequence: CASSLLGDTEAFF.

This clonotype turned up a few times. This CDR3 is CASGPGLAGDPLQFF. The CDR3 DNA follows: TGCGCCAGCGGTCCTGGACTAGCGGGAGACCCCTTGCAGTTCTTC. The V call is TRBV5-1, the J call TRBJ2-1; 13 bases align to TRBD2. This CDR3 contains 15 residues. With 7 bases clipped from V and 12 bases from J, the junction kept 13 bases outside the gene matches. CDR1 is SGHRS, CDR2 YFSETQ, per germline.

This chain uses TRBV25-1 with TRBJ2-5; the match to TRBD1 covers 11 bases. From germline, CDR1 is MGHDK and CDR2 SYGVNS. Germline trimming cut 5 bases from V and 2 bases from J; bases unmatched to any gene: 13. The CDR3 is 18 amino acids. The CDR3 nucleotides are TGTGCCAGCAGTTCCCCCATGAGTGGGACAGGGGGTCAAGAGACCCAGTACTTC. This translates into CASSSPMSGTGGQETQYF.

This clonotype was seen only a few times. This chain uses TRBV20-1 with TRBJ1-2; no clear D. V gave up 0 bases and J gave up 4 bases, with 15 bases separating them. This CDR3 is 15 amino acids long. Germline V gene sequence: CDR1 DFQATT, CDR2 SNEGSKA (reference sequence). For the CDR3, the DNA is TGCAGTGCTAGAGATGATGGTCTACAGTCCTATGGCTACACCTTC. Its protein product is CSARDDGLQSYGYTF.

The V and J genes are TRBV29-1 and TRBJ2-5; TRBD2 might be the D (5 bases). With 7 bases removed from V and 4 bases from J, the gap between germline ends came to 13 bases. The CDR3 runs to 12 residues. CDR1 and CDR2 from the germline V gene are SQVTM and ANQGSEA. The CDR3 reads CSAGVGGETQYF. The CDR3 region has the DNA TGCAGCGCCGGGGTCGGCGGAGAGACCCAGTACTTC.

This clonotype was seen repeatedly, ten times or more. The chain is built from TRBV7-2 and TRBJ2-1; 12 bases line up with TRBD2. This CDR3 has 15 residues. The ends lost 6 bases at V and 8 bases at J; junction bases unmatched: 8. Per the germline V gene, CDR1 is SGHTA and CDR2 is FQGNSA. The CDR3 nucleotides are TGTGCCAGCAGTTACACTAGCGGGGGGTTCTATGAGCAGTTCTTC. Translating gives CASSYTSGGFYEQFF.

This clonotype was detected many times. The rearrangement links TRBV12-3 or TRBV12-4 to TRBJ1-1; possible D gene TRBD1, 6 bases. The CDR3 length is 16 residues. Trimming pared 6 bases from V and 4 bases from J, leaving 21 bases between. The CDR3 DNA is TGTGCCAGCAGCCCCTCTCGGGGGGCAAGAGGCACTGAAGCTTTCTTT. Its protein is CASSPSRGARGTEAFF.

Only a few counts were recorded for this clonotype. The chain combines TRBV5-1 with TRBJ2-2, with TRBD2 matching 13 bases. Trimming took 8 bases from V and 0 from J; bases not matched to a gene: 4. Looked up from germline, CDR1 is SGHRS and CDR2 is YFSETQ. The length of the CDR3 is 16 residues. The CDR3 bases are TGCGCCAGTTCGACTAGCGGGAGGTCGAACACCGGGGAGCTGTTTTTT. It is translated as CASSTSGRSNTGELFF.

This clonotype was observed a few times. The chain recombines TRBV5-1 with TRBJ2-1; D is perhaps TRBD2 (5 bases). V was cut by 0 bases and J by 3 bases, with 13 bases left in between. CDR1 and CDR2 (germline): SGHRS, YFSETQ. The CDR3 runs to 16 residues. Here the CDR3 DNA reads TGCGCCAGCAGCTTGGAAAGCGCCGGGAACTACAATGAGCAGTTCTTC. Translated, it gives CASSLESAGNYNEQFF.

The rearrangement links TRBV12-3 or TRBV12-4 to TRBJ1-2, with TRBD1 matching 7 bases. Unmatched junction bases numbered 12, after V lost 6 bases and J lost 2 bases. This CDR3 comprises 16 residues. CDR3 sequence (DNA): TGTGCCAGCAGCCCACAGGGGATGAACGCAAACTATGGCTACACCTTC. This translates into CASSPQGMNANYGYTF.

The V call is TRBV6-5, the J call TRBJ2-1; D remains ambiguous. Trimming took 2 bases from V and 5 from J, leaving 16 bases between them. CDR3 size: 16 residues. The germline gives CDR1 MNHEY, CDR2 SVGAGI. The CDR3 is CASSYRQKASHNEQFF. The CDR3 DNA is TGTGCCAGCAGTTACCGGCAGAAGGCCAGCCACAATGAGCAGTTCTTC.